This is a list of T cell receptor beta chains from one sample in a study of Graves' ophthalmopathy and Graves' hyperthyroidism. TCRdb itself ran the multiplex PCR reads through MiXCR, one entry per CDR3 protein. The sample lists 450,000 to 600,000 distinct CDR3 sequences; under 40% were seen once. The sequenced sample was peripheral blood or thyroid tissue (not recorded which). Every receptor here comes from an adult man with Graves' hyperthyroidism. Both conserved end residues are part of each CDR3. The order of the fields is J gene, D gene, V gene, clone size, CDR3 protein, CDR3 DNA. A D gene is named only where the DNA matches it firmly. The listing skips clone size in some rows; elsewhere it reads once, few, many or a size class.

TRBJ2-5 | - | TRBV10-3 | - | CAISESTADNQPQYF | TGTGCCATCAGTGAGTCGACGGCGGACAATCAGCCCCAGTACTTC
TRBJ2-1 | - | TRBV2 | - | CASSDLGPRDEQFF | TGTGCCAGCAGTGATCTCGGGCCTAGGGATGAGCAGTTCTTC
TRBJ2-5 | TRBD1 | TRBV7-9 | few | CASSFRDRGDETQYF | TGTGCCAGCAGCTTCCGGGACAGGGGGGACGAGACCCAGTACTTC
TRBJ1-6 | - | TRBV4-1 | - | CASTHPDSRNSPLHF | TGCGCCAGCACCCATCCGGACTCAAGGAATTCACCCCTCCACTTT
TRBJ2-1 | TRBD2 | TRBV20-1 | few | CSASPSGIQQFF | TGCAGTGCTAGCCCGAGCGGGATTCAGCAGTTCTTC
TRBJ1-6 | - | TRBV20-1 | many | CSARGAGNNSPLHF | TGCAGTGCTAGAGGCGCAGGGAATAATTCACCCCTCCACTTT
TRBJ1-5 | - | TRBV2 | - | CASSTWNNQPQHF | TGTGCCAGCAGTACGTGGAACAATCAGCCCCAGCATTTT
TRBJ2-5 | TRBD2 | TRBV7-2 | many | CASSGGLAGAQYF | TGTGCCAGCAGCGGGGGACTAGCGGGAGCCCAGTACTTC
TRBJ2-5 | - | TRBV2 | many | CASSDHTGQETQYF | TGTGCCAGCAGTGACCACACAGGCCAAGAGACCCAGTACTTC
TRBJ2-7 | TRBD2 | TRBV4-1 | - | CASSQTTSGAYEQYF | TGCGCCAGCAGCCAAACGACTAGCGGGGCCTACGAGCAGTACTTC
TRBJ2-6 | - | TRBV12-3/TRBV12-4 | many | CASSFWGSGANVLTF | TGTGCCAGCAGTTTTTGGGGGTCTGGGGCCAACGTCCTGACTTTC
TRBJ1-1 | - | TRBV19 | many | CASSSTSATEAFF | TGTGCCAGTAGTAGTACATCGGCCACTGAAGCTTTCTTT
TRBJ2-1 | - | TRBV9 | - | CASSVELRNEQFF | TGTGCCAGCAGCGTAGAACTACGAAATGAGCAGTTCTTC
TRBJ1-2 | - | TRBV28 | few | CASSLLYGDYGYTF | TGTGCCAGCAGTTTATTGTACGGTGACTATGGCTACACCTTC
TRBJ1-2 | TRBD1 | TRBV13 | many | CASSLLGQGVYGYTF | TGTGCCAGCAGCCTATTAGGACAGGGGGTCTATGGCTACACCTTC
TRBJ2-5 | TRBD2 | TRBV15 | - | CATSRETSGRQETQYF | TGTGCCACCAGCAGAGAGACTAGCGGGAGACAAGAGACCCAGTACTTC
TRBJ2-3 | - | TRBV7-6 | many | CASSSARTDTQYF | TGTGCCAGCAGCTCCGCCCGCACAGATACGCAGTATTTT
TRBJ2-4 | - | TRBV20-1 | - | CSARGLGSKNIQYF | TGCAGTGCTAGAGGACTGGGGTCCAAAAACATTCAGTACTTC
TRBJ2-7 | TRBD1 | TRBV24-1 | many | CATSDRGTGGDEQYF | TGTGCCACCAGTGACCGAGGGACAGGGGGGGACGAGCAGTACTTC
TRBJ1-2 | - | TRBV7-9 | - | CASSPRSRGYYGYTF | TGTGCCAGCAGCCCGAGGAGCAGGGGTTACTATGGCTACACCTTC
TRBJ1-2 | - | TRBV10-3 | - | CAISESGLNYGYTF | TGTGCCATCAGTGAGTCAGGGCTCAACTATGGCTACACCTTT
TRBJ2-7 | - | TRBV10-3 | - | CASCEAGTFAYEQYF | TGTGCCAGCTGTGAGGCCGGGACTTTCGCCTACGAGCAGTACTTC
TRBJ2-7 | TRBD1 | TRBV18 | few | CASSPPGQGADEQYF | TGTGCCAGCTCACCACCGGGACAGGGGGCTGACGAGCAGTACTTC
TRBJ1-1 | TRBD1 | TRBV12-3/TRBV12-4 | - | CASTPRTGPWSFF | TGTGCCAGCACCCCTAGGACAGGGCCGTGGTCTTTCTTT
TRBJ1-4 | - | TRBV6-5 | - | CASSSGHNNEKLFF | TGTGCCAGCAGTTCCGGACACAATAACGAAAAACTGTTTTTT
TRBJ1-5 | - | TRBV29-1 | - | CSVRGGDQPQHF | TGCAGCGTTAGGGGAGGGGATCAGCCCCAGCATTTT
TRBJ2-3 | - | TRBV7-8 | - | CASSLNIFPPDTQYF | TGTGCCAGCAGCCTAAACATCTTCCCCCCAGATACGCAGTATTTT
TRBJ2-7 | TRBD2 | TRBV12-3/TRBV12-4 | few | CASSPSTSGGYEQYF | TGTGCCAGCAGCCCTTCGACTAGCGGGGGTTACGAGCAGTACTTC
TRBJ1-4 | TRBD1 | TRBV20-1 | many | CSARGQGRKEKLFF | TGCAGTGCTAGAGGACAGGGGAGGAAGGAAAAACTGTTTTTT
TRBJ2-7 | TRBD1 | TRBV29-1 | - | CSVGRDSYEQYF | TGCAGCGTTGGCCGGGACAGCTACGAGCAGTACTTC
TRBJ2-2 | TRBD1 | TRBV19 | many | CASTETGGSTGELFF | TGTGCCAGTACCGAGACAGGGGGAAGTACCGGGGAGCTGTTTTTT
TRBJ2-3 | TRBD2 | TRBV29-1 | many | CSVVSGGLTDTQYF | TGCAGCGTTGTAAGCGGGGGGCTCACAGATACGCAGTATTTT
TRBJ1-1 | - | TRBV20-1 | - | CSAWGLLGNTEAFF | TGCAGTGCATGGGGCCTCTTAGGGAACACTGAAGCTTTCTTT
TRBJ1-6 | TRBD1 | TRBV6-5 | many | CASSDGQGRSPLHF | TGTGCCAGCAGTGATGGACAGGGGCGATCACCCCTCCACTTT
TRBJ2-5 | TRBD2 | TRBV20-1 | - | CSARKPGGTSRTYQETQYF | TGCAGTGCTAGAAAGCCCGGGGGGACTAGCAGAACGTACCAAGAGACCCAGTACTTC
TRBJ1-6 | - | TRBV5-1 | - | CASSPRGSLSGSPLHF | TGCGCCAGCAGCCCCCGGGGGTCGTTGTCCGGTTCACCCCTCCACTTT
TRBJ1-1 | TRBD1 | TRBV29-1 | - | CSATTGIGTEAFF | TGCAGCGCCACGACAGGGATAGGGACTGAAGCTTTCTTT
TRBJ2-5 | - | TRBV6-5 | - | CASSYSRSQEAQYF | TGTGCCAGCAGTTACTCGAGAAGCCAAGAGGCCCAGTACTTC
TRBJ2-7 | TRBD2 | TRBV15 | many | CATSRETSGSYEQYF | TGTGCCACCAGCAGAGAGACTAGCGGCTCCTACGAGCAGTACTTC
TRBJ1-6 | TRBD1 | TRBV7-9 | many | CASSLYGQDNSPLHF | TGTGCCAGCAGCTTATACGGACAGGACAATTCACCCCTCCACTTT
TRBJ2-7 | - | TRBV5-8 | few | CASRRYSTGTVYEQYF | TGTGCCAGCAGGCGTTATTCTACCGGGACGGTCTACGAGCAGTACTTC
TRBJ2-5 | - | TRBV11-2 | few | CASSIGQYENQETQYF | TGTGCCAGCAGCATCGGACAGTATGAAAACCAAGAGACCCAGTACTTC
TRBJ1-2 | TRBD1 | TRBV7-2 | - | CASSAPRTGGTVLYGYTF | TGTGCCAGCAGCGCCCCTCGGACAGGGGGTACGGTGCTCTATGGCTACACCTTC
TRBJ2-5 | - | TRBV7-8 | many | CASSLDVRDETQYF | TGTGCCAGCAGCTTAGATGTGCGGGATGAGACCCAGTACTTC
TRBJ1-4 | - | TRBV7-2 | - | CASSFEGIVGKLFF | TGTGCCAGCAGCTTTGAGGGTATAGTAGGAAAACTGTTTTTT
TRBJ1-1 | TRBD1 | TRBV20-1 | many | CSATHPGQGIEAFF | TGCAGTGCAACACACCCGGGACAGGGTATCGAAGCTTTCTTT
TRBJ2-1 | TRBD2 | TRBV5-1 | once | CASSNGGAYNEQFF | TGCGCCAGCAGCAACGGGGGGGCCTACAATGAGCAGTTCTTC
TRBJ1-6 | - | TRBV27 | - | CASSPDWSYNSPLHF | TGTGCCAGCAGTCCCGATTGGTCCTATAATTCACCCCTCCACTTT
TRBJ2-5 | TRBD1 | TRBV27 | - | CASRQAGQAQETQYF | TGTGCCAGCAGACAAGCCGGACAGGCCCAAGAGACCCAGTACTTC
TRBJ1-1 | TRBD1 | TRBV2 | few | CASRRGQDNTEAFF | TGTGCCAGCAGGAGGGGACAGGATAACACTGAAGCTTTCTTT
TRBJ1-4 | TRBD1 | TRBV4-2 | few | CASSRGQGGEKLFF | TGTGCCAGCAGCAGGGGGCAGGGAGGGGAAAAACTGTTTTTT
TRBJ2-7 | - | TRBV2 | many | CASSVGGNDEQYF | TGTGCCAGCAGTGTTGGGGGAAACGACGAGCAGTACTTC
TRBJ2-4 | TRBD2 | TRBV24-1 | - | CATSDYPRGANIQYF | TGTGCCACCAGTGATTACCCGCGGGGGGCGAACATTCAGTACTTC
TRBJ2-2 | TRBD2 | TRBV7-9 | many | CASSFRLAGRNTGELFF | TGTGCCAGCAGCTTCCGTCTAGCGGGCCGTAACACCGGGGAGCTGTTTTTT
TRBJ1-2 | - | TRBV6-6 | many | CASSGSPYGYTF | TGTGCCAGCAGTGGGTCACCTTATGGCTACACCTTC
TRBJ2-5 | - | TRBV20-1 | - | CSASPPGRETQYF | TGCAGTGCTAGCCCCCCAGGGAGGGAGACCCAGTACTTC
TRBJ1-6 | - | TRBV5-1 | - | CASSLTGFPPLHF | TGTGCCAGCTCACTTACGGGATTCCCACCCCTCCACTTT
TRBJ1-2 | TRBD1 | TRBV6-5 | few | CASSYTTGTVYGYTF | TGTGCCAGCAGTTACACCACCGGGACAGTCTATGGCTACACCTTC
TRBJ2-7 | TRBD1 | TRBV10-3 | - | CAVLRDRYNEQLF | TGTGCCGTTCTCCGGGACAGGTACAATGAGCAGCTCTTC
TRBJ2-2 | TRBD2 | TRBV10-1 | once | CASSELAGGLFF | TGCGCCAGCAGTGAACTAGCGGGAGGGCTGTTTTTT